This TCR beta chain was captured by sequencing in a study of T cell clones after liver transplantation. Looking at the study overall: TCRbeta sequencing after a pre-transplant mixed lymphocyte reaction identified graft-donor-reactive clones, later tracked in post-transplant blood. As an antigen-independent comparator, third-party-reactive TCRbeta sequences came from pre-transplant mixed lymphocyte reactions.

The CDR3 covers 15 residues. Trimming took off 6 bases at V and 2 bases at J, with 16 bases between the two ends. CDR1 and CDR2 (germline): MNHNY, SVGAGI (reference sequence). The method was immunoSEQ multiplex PCR; TCRdb's version includes in-frame clones alone and lacks a portion of them. Of about 70,000 clones listed, 80% were seen once; the top ten hold approximately 0.79%. The clonotype comes from a human patient who received a liver transplant. Some T cells may be supplied by the graft donor. Sample: CD4+ T cells from blood, taken 12 months after liver transplant. The chain uses TRBV6-6 and TRBJ1-2, with D possibly being TRBD1 (5 bases). The CDR3 nucleotides read TGTGCCAGCAGACTCGGGGCCCTGGAGAACTATGGCTACACCTTC. Translation: CASRLGALENYGYTF.